Here is one T cell receptor (beta chain) with its context. Its cognate antigen has yet to be identified. No per-base quality is available; no much larger clone lies one base away. For this chain, trimming is 0 bases at the V end and 4 bases at the J end, and the number of junction bases without a gene match is 3. The germline V gene yields SGHDT for CDR1 and YYEEEE for CDR2. The CDR3 sequence holds 14 residues, the cysteine and phenylalanine included. Solely the CDR3 DNA is kept, with 42 bases framed from the first base. Libraries were prepared through the immunoSEQ multiplex PCR assay. For the multiplex PCR, a mixture combining 60 forward primers for TCR Vbeta segments and 13 reverse primers for TCR Jbeta segments was used. The CDR3 region of rearranged TCR beta genes was amplified from genomic DNA with a multiplex PCR assay. The Illumina HiSeq System was used to sequence the amplified TCR beta libraries as 87-base-pair reads. As for how the authors treated the data: A later analysis tallied around 82 million unique TCR beta chains across the 666 repertoires, and some 10 million of those chains were shared by two or more donors. Raw reads were error-corrected and collapsed into unique sequences with a nearest-neighbor algorithm that merged closely related sequences to remove PCR and sequencing errors. To assign V, D and J gene segments, CDR3 sequences were aligned to IMGT reference sequences. Each retained sequence needed at least a six-nucleotide match to both a V gene segment and a J gene segment. Rearrangements were called productive when the CDR3 lacked stop codons and stayed in frame with V and J; all others were non-productive. CDR3 was defined according to IMGT convention as the region running from the second conserved V-encoded cysteine to the conserved J-encoded phenylalanine. The earlier analysis of approximately 590 of the donors excluded any sequence lacking an unambiguous match to a single V gene segment. In an earlier analysis of a few hundred of the donors, V segments were called functional above 56.7% productive rearrangements and were called segregating when the between-donor standard deviation exceeded 5%. A statistical classification framework was built for diagnosing cytomegalovirus status from the catalog of TCR beta chain sequences. V and J gene assignment, in a later analysis, came from comparing TCR nucleotide sequences with IMGT/GENE-DB human TR gene sequences. A later analysis assigned CDR3 sequences and most-parsimonious VDJ recombination scenarios with the TCRdist pipeline. In a later analysis, each TCR beta chain was defined by its CDR3 amino acid sequence together with its V-gene family, and reads lacking a unique V-gene family were excluded. To address suspected cross-contamination and a sequencing artifact, a later analysis removed roughly 640 highly shared, low-generation-probability nucleotide sequences. For each public chain, a later analysis derived a clonal expansion index from normalized ranks of inferred template counts within each repertoire. Generation probabilities in a later analysis came from a VDJ recombination model fitted to out-of-frame rearrangements, and those results were checked against IGoR. In a later analysis, TCR-TCR, TCR-HLA and TCR-CMV co-occurrence was scored with hypergeometric tests, and a repertoire-size bias correction was applied to TCR pairs. False discovery rates were estimated in a later analysis by permuting HLA or CMV assignments 20 times. In a later analysis, co-occurring TCRs were grouped with DBSCAN, and TCRdist sequence similarity was added when clustering was performed within HLA-allele-positive subsets. Co-occurrence clustering excluded repertoires with fewer than 30,000 or more than 120,000 public chains, plus five with anomalous nucleotide sharing. TCRdb took over this immuneACCESS table, retaining in-frame rearrangements with V and J assigned. Such tables are incomplete; in checked studies, under half of the missing clones stem from an unresolved V gene, and the remainder is unexplained. V, J and clone size were drawn from that table, and D and trimming were deduced from the DNA. The sample table contains about 130,000 clones; only one count was recorded for more than 80% of them. Clones ranked in the top ten supply over 2.5% of the sample.

This entry comes from a study of cytomegalovirus exposure and HLA in healthy donors (dated 2017 in TCRdb). Some background on the complete study: In an earlier analysis of some 610 of the donors, 276 Gb of sequence data and some 100 million unique TCR beta sequences from approximately 180 million T cells were reported. Genome-wide SNP genotypes for about three fifths of the roughly 670 donors were used in a later genetic analysis, which treated that subset as a discovery cohort. On average, approximately 250,000 unique TCR beta nucleotide sequences were sequenced per donor among 398 genotyped donors of the cohort, with roughly 18% of those sequences being non-productive. A separate validation cohort of roughly 120 different subjects was used in addition to the roughly 670-subject first cohort. Among the roughly 400 genotyped donors, around 81% belonged to the genetic ancestry cluster associated with self-reported Caucasian donors. All discovery cohort repertoires had been generated on a single sequencing platform. The aim of the study was to test whether cataloging public T cell receptors could identify signatures of past pathogen exposure. About 300 gigabases of sequencing data and tens of millions of unique TCR sequences were included in an early release covering about 700 HLA-typed donors. To decide whether each TCR beta V gene segment behaved as functional or pseudogenic, an earlier analysis of fewer than 750 of the donors relied on high-throughput TCR beta sequencing. A later analysis re-examined previously published TCR beta repertoires from 600 to 700 donors and added high-resolution HLA genotyping to investigate patterns of TCR occurrence. Rather than drawing on any new phenotypic data, the later analysis identified candidate immune exposures from TCR beta sequences and the way those sequences occurred across donors. Alongside the repertoire data, information on donor age, sex, ethnicity and CMV serostatus was compiled. Roughly 5 DR-DQ haplotypes were treated as single units for association and clustering because of strong linkage in the cohort. The study combined high-throughput TCR immunosequencing, statistical association of individual TCRs with disease status, and machine learning to predict cytomegalovirus infection status. Class I and class II HLA loci were covered by the typing at four-digit resolution. The number of donors typed differed by locus, with roughly 629-640 for A, B, C, DRB1 and DQB1, roughly 520 for DQA1, 600 to 610 for DPA1, and over 400 for DPB1. The study profiled the T cell repertoires of hundreds of subjects by immunosequencing and related them to cytomegalovirus serostatus.

In total, fewer than 750 healthy bone marrow donors made up the cohort. All cohort members were sampled while nominally healthy, although unrecorded immune exposures were likely present. The donor was CMV seronegative and was included in the group of about 400 seronegative cohort members. Each donor provided a peripheral blood sample, and peripheral blood mononuclear cells were used for TCR beta sequencing. Genomic DNA was extracted from the blood cell samples with the Qiagen DNeasy Blood Extraction Kit. Broad study findings and their caveats: Roughly uniform sequencing depth across donors was assumed in presence/absence analyses, although this assumption may not hold. While some public TCRs were present in many individuals, most TCR sequences turned up only very rarely across donors. A cluster of highly shared sequence variants was judged likely to be a technical artifact of the sequencing pipeline. A total of 164 TCR beta chains were listed by the study as associated with cytomegalovirus. In a later analysis, most CMV-associated TCR beta chains were found to appear HLA-restricted, with HLA associations seemingly driven largely by CMV exposure. Some IMGT-functional V segments, including TRBV6-2 and TRBV6-3, could not be told apart with the 87-base-pair reads, so those segments were excluded. Because counts were too low, about 15 rarely observed V segments, including chromosome 9 orphons, were left out of the earlier analysis of a few hundred of the donors. A further reported finding was that TCR beta sequences accurately predicted the HLA-A and HLA-B alleles for most subjects in the first cohort. A later analysis found that HLA-associated TCR beta chains were more clonally expanded and had lower generation probabilities than equally common non-associated chains. Correlated functional status among segregating V segments might be attributable to linkage disequilibrium, but an unknown experimental factor could not be ruled out. In a later analysis, around 17,000 TCR beta sequences were associated with specific HLA alleles at a false discovery rate of 0.05. Three of the identified cytomegalovirus-associated TCR beta chains were confirmed in vitro to be specific for cytomegalovirus antigens. Because some donors lacked HLA typing at each locus, the association tests relied only on the typed subset. A later genetic analysis reported fewer N-insertions in productive TCRs among donors in an Asian-associated ancestry cluster than the roughly 700-donor mean. The classifier was reported to diagnose cytomegalovirus status with high specificity and sensitivity in both the original cohort and the validation cohort. For the cohort, immune exposure information was limited to CMV serostatus. According to a later analysis, TCR association rates differed among HLA loci, with DRB1 alleles showing the most associated TCRs and HLA-C alleles showing the fewest. Broadly in line with IMGT annotations, most TCR beta V segments showed up in productive rearrangements about 90% or about 30% of the time in an earlier analysis of 450 to 750 of the donors. It was suggested by the authors that the approach could potentially be generalized to other disease states and immunological phenotypes. In a later genetic analysis, a missense DCLRE1C variant was associated with V-gene and J-gene trimming of TCR beta chains, and the association was replicated in an independent cohort. Only TCR beta chains were sequenced in this cohort, and the absence of alpha or paired-chain data limited detectable features. Strong co-occurrence of HLA alleles, especially DR and DQ, made assigning TCR associations to individual alleles difficult. In a later analysis, several top co-occurrence clusters were reported to appear linked to parvovirus B19, influenza, CMV and Epstein-Barr virus.

The source of this sequence is a male donor in good health and CMV-seronegative. The specimen was PBMCs. In this chain, TRBV5-6 is recombined with TRBJ1-2; a stretch of 7 junction bases matches TRBD1. The CDR3 has the sequence CASSLDRGSYGYTF. The nucleotide sequence reads TGTGCCAGCAGCTTGGACAGGGGAAGCTATGGCTACACCTTC.